This T cell receptor beta chain stems from a study of TIL therapy for anti-PD-1-resistant metastatic lung cancer. The wider study: Tumors were harvested before any PD-1/PD-L1 blockade. Tumors carried a median about 1.6 non-synonymous mutations per megabase.

The CDR3 is made up of 15 amino acids. V lost 5 bases, J lost 2 bases, and 6 bases stayed unmatched. The germline V gene encodes CDR1 SGHVS and CDR2 FQNEAQ. Time point defined: pre-treatment sample, taken before nivolumab and TIL therapy. The immunoSEQ assay was v3. Libraries were sequenced to 1.5 million to 2 million read pairs (survey) or 5-6 million (deep). Sequencing used immunoSEQ multiplex PCR; TCRdb keeps in-frame clones, though not all of them. The repertoire holds fewer than 20,000 clones, with 83% as singletons. Study outcomes and limitations: The baseline peripheral repertoire was partially replaced by infused TIL clonotypes that later decayed.

Remarks on this clone: The antigen is undetermined.

The source was blood, collected at baseline. The chain recombines TRBV7-8 with TRBJ2-5; 9 bases match TRBD1. The sequence was collected from a person between 30 and 80 years old with non-small cell lung cancer. Here the CDR3 reads CASSPDRGKQETQYF. The CDR3 nucleotides read TGTGCCAGCAGCCCAGACAGGGGGAAGCAAGAGACCCAGTACTTC.